Each of the 21 T cell receptor beta chains below was sequenced from the same sample in a study of cytomegalovirus exposure and HLA in healthy donors (dated by TCRdb to about 2017). Library creation used the immunoSEQ multiplex PCR assay. For the multiplex PCR, a mixture combining 60 forward primers for TCR Vbeta segments and 13 reverse primers for TCR Jbeta segments was used. TCRdb retrieved this table from immuneACCESS and kept in-frame rearrangements only. Not all clones are present; in checked studies, unresolved V genes account for under half, and no reason is known for the remainder. The sample includes around 190,000 clones, with around 82% observed a single time. 12% to 15% of the sample comes from the top ten. The sample taken for sequencing was PBMCs. These receptors were obtained from a woman between 25 and 40 years old in good health and CMV-seropositive.

The rearrangement uses TRBV10-3 and TRBJ2-2; 7 bases match TRBD2. The V gene end was trimmed by 0 bases and the J gene end by 3 bases; junction bases not matched to a gene: 4. The CDR3 covers 16 residues. CDR1 is ENHRY, CDR2 SYGVKD, per germline. The CDR3 loop is CAISESSGWDTGELFF. CDR3 in DNA: TGTGCCATCAGTGAGTCTAGCGGGTGGGACACCGGGGAGCTGTTTTTT.

The chain combines TRBV19 with TRBJ1-2; D not resolved. The CDR3 covers 11 residues. Germline CDR1 LNHDA, CDR2 SQIVND (reference sequence). V was pared by 5 bases and J by 5 bases, with 6 bases between. The CDR3 DNA sequence: TGTGCCAGTAGTTTGTCTTATGGCTACACCTTC. Translating it yields CASSLSYGYTF.

This clone was seen only once. The chain combines TRBV5-6 with TRBJ1-2; 7 bases align to TRBD1. The J segment lost 3 bases and the V segment lost 2 bases, leaving 1 base of the junction unmatched. The V gene's germline CDR1 is SGHDT and CDR2 YYEEEE. The CDR3 extends over 13 amino acids. CDR3 sequence (DNA): TGTGCCAGCAGCTTAGGGACAGACTATGGCTACACCTTC. It yields the protein CASSLGTDYGYTF.

This sequence joins TRBV28 and TRBJ1-5, with 8 bases fitting TRBD1. The CDR3 sequence is 21 residues long. Germline CDR1 is MDHEN and CDR2 is SYDVKM. V gave up 4 bases and J gave up 2 bases; unmatched junction bases: 22. CDR3 sequence: CASSSTLTRTGTYLGNQPQHF. CDR3 nucleotides: TGTGCCAGCAGTTCGACCCTCACTCGGACAGGGACCTATTTGGGCAATCAGCCCCAGCATTTT.

The rearrangement joins TRBV4-3 to TRBJ2-1, with D possibly TRBD2 on 6 matching bases. The CDR3 loop spans 12 amino acids. Germline V gene lookup returns CDR1 LGHNA and CDR2 YSLEER. Trimming left V 4 bases short and J 9 bases short, with 10 bases between. The CDR3 sequence: CASSPPGGEQFF. CDR3 in DNA: TGCGCCAGCAGCCCCCCCGGGGGTGAGCAGTTCTTC.

The CDR3: CASSLMATPGTGELFF. CDR3 DNA sequence: TGCGCCAGCAGCTTGATGGCTACCCCGGGCACCGGGGAGCTGTTTTTT. V usage is TRBV5-1 and J usage is TRBJ2-2; D gene unclear. Per germline, CDR1 SGHRS and CDR2 YFSETQ. The CDR3 is 16 amino acids. The V gene lost 1 base and the J gene lost 4 bases, with 14 bases spanning the gap.

The chain employs TRBV12-5 and TRBJ1-2; 9 nucleotides match TRBD1. V lost 6 bases, J lost 5 bases, and 7 bases stayed unmatched. Germline lookup yields CDR1 LGHNT and CDR2 FRNRAP. CDR3 length: 14 residues. The CDR3 region has the DNA TGTGCTAGTGGCCCGTTGACAGGGGGATATGGCTACACCTTC. It codes for CASGPLTGGYGYTF.

Here the CDR3 reads CAWSGDRGNTDTQYF. The CDR3 bases are TGTGCCTGGAGTGGGGACAGGGGAAACACAGATACGCAGTATTTT. V is TRBV30 and J is TRBJ2-3; TRBD1 matches at 10 bases. J gave up 2 bases and V 1 base, and 3 bases lay outside the gene matches. The CDR3 length is 15 residues. The germline V gene has CDR1 GTSNPN and CDR2 SVGIG (reference sequence). Complete variable domain (other parts from reference TRBV30 and TRBJ2-3): SQTIHQWPATLVQPVGSPLSLECTVEGTSNPNLYWYRQAAGRGLQLLFYSVGIGQISSEVPQNLSASRPQDRQFILSSKKLLLSDSGFYLCAWSGDRGNTDTQYFGPGTRLTVL.

The rearrangement uses TRBV28 and TRBJ2-7; a weak D match, TRBD1 (6 bases). CDR3 length: 16 residues. In germline, CDR1 is MDHEN, CDR2 SYDVKM. V gave up 1 base and J gave up 0 bases, with 13 bases separating them. CDR3 loop: CASSLSLQGPSYEQYF. DNA for the CDR3: TGTGCCAGCAGTTTATCCTTGCAGGGGCCCTCCTACGAGCAGTACTTC.

The chain combines TRBV6-1 with TRBJ1-1, with a possible D match to TRBD1 (6 bases). In germline, CDR1 is MNHNS, CDR2 SASEGT. The CDR3 spans 16 residues. Trimming pared 0 bases from V and 4 bases from J, leaving 15 bases between. CDR3 in DNA: TGTGCCAGCAGTGAAGCGCAGGCAGGGGAGGGCACTGAAGCTTTCTTT. Amino acid sequence: CASSEAQAGEGTEAFF.

The rearrangement joins TRBV5-1 to TRBJ1-1; possibly TRBD1 for D (5 bases). Germline CDR1 SGHRS, CDR2 YFSETQ. The CDR3 is 13 residues long. Trimming stripped 2 bases from V and 4 bases from J, with 9 bases between. CDR3 sequence: CASSFGGGTEAFF. The DNA of the CDR3 is TGCGCCAGCAGCTTTGGGGGGGGCACTGAAGCTTTCTTT.

V and J are TRBV30 and TRBJ1-5; 11 bases align to TRBD1. The germline gives CDR1 GTSNPN, CDR2 SVGIG (reference sequence). Trimming took 3 bases from V and 8 from J; bases not matched to a gene: 18. This CDR3 is 18 amino acids long. The CDR3 sequence: CAWSAQRTGGALTKPQHF. The CDR3 nucleotides read TGTGCCTGGAGCGCCCAGAGGACAGGGGGCGCGTTAACGAAGCCCCAGCATTTT.

This chain connects TRBV28 to TRBJ2-5, with 7 bases that match TRBD2. The CDR3 extends over 13 amino acids. V shed 5 bases and J 3 bases; nucleotides not matched to a gene: 3. Germline CDR1 is MDHEN and CDR2 is SYDVKM. The DNA of the CDR3 is TGTGCCAGCAGTGGGGAGGGGAAAGAGACCCAGTACTTC. This codes for CASSGEGKETQYF.

The chain recombines TRBV6-1 with TRBJ1-1, with 7 bases aligning to TRBD1. This CDR3 comprises 13 residues. Trimming at V came to 6 bases and at J to 7 bases, leaving 8 bases not matched to a gene. Looked up from germline, CDR1 is MNHNS and CDR2 is SASEGT. In nucleotides, the CDR3 is TGTGCCAGCAGGGATAGACAGGGAGGTGAAGCTTTCTTT. Translated, it gives CASRDRQGGEAFF.

The chain uses TRBV7-9 and TRBJ1-1, with 7 positions matching TRBD1. The CDR3 is made up of 14 amino acids. Germline trimming cut 8 bases from V and 4 bases from J; bases unmatched to any gene: 10. Germline assignment: CDR1 SEHNR and CDR2 FQNEAQ (reference sequence). CDR3 coding DNA: TGTGCCAGCTACGTCTTGGAGGGGGCCACTGAAGCTTTCTTT. It translates to CASYVLEGATEAFF.

V is TRBV7-6 and J is TRBJ2-7; TRBD2 matches 9 bases. The CDR3 consists of 15 residues. CDR1 and CDR2 from the germline V gene are SGHVS and FNYEAQ. V was pared by 1 base and J by 4 bases, with 5 bases of the junction left unmatched. In nucleotides, the CDR3 is TGTGCCAGCAGCTTAGGAGCGGGGGGCTTTTACGAGCAGTACTTC. It encodes CASSLGAGGFYEQYF. The whole variable domain, remainder taken from reference TRBV7-6 and TRBJ2-7, is GAGVSQSPRYKVTKRGQDVALRCDPISGHVSLYWYRQALGQGPEFLTYFNYEAQQDKSGLPNDRFSAERPEGSISTLTIQRTEQRDSAMYRCASSLGAGGFYEQYFGPGTRLTVT.

The CDR3 DNA sequence: TGTGCCAGCAGCTTCGTCGCGTCAGGATCCTACGAGCAGTACTTC. This translates into CASSFVASGSYEQYF. This chain uses TRBV11-3 with TRBJ2-7; no clear D gene. Germline V CDR1 and CDR2: SGHNT, YENEEA. Trimming pared 3 bases from V and 1 base from J, leaving 13 bases between. This CDR3 spans 15 amino acids.

The chain carries TRBV19 and TRBJ2-5, with D possibly matching TRBD1 (5 bases). CDR1 is LNHDA, CDR2 SQIVND, per germline (reference sequence). The CDR3 extends over 13 amino acids. The germline V and J ends were trimmed by 2 bases and 4 bases, with 8 bases remaining between them. DNA for the CDR3: TGTGCCAGTAGTATACACGACAGAGAGACCCAGTACTTC. Amino acids: CASSIHDRETQYF. The full variable domain, in which reference TRBV19 and TRBJ2-5 provide the parts outside the CDR3, is DGGITQSPKYLFRKEGQNVTLSCEQNLNHDAMYWYRQDPGQGLRLIYYSQIVNDFQKGDIAEGYSVSREKKESFPLTVTSAQKNPTAFYLCASSIHDRETQYFGPGTRLLVL.

The chain couples TRBV29-1 to TRBJ2-1, with 9 bases lining up with TRBD2. Germline values: CDR1 SQVTM, CDR2 ANQGSEA. The CDR3 loop spans 17 amino acids. Unmatched junction bases numbered 14, after V lost 1 base and J lost 7 bases. The CDR3 protein is CSVEVRPGLASPNEQFF. The CDR3 DNA follows: TGCAGCGTTGAAGTGAGACCGGGACTAGCCTCCCCGAATGAGCAGTTCTTC.

The chain recombines TRBV28 with TRBJ1-3; D gene unclear. Germline values: CDR1 MDHEN, CDR2 SYDVKM. V was pared by 6 bases and J by 4 bases, with 16 bases between. The CDR3 spans 15 residues. CDR3 in DNA: TGTGCCAGCAGCCGGTTGAAGCTCGGGGGAAACACCATATATTTT. Protein: CASSRLKLGGNTIYF.

CDR3 sequence (DNA): TGTGCCAGCAGTTACTCGGCAGGGGACCCCTACGAGCAGTACTTC. The encoded protein is CASSYSAGDPYEQYF. The chain recombines TRBV6-5 with TRBJ2-7, with D perhaps matching TRBD1 (6 bases). The CDR3 is 15 amino acids. Trimming left V 0 bases short and J 2 bases short, with 11 bases between. The V gene's germline CDR1 is MNHEY and CDR2 SVGAGI.